Sequencing of this TCR beta chain was carried out in a study of T cell responses to AZD1222 COVID-19 vaccine. Here immunoSEQ multiplex PCR was the method, and the copy in TCRdb shows in-frame clones only, minus some. The profile shows fewer than 120,000 clones, 94% of them singletons. The V gene's germline CDR1 is LNHDA and CDR2 SQIVND (reference sequence). The length of the CDR3 is 14 residues. V was shortened by 7 bases and J by 0 bases, with 9 bases between the two germline ends. The clonotype comes from an adult who received the AZD1222 COVID-19 vaccine. The chain has TRBV19 and TRBJ2-2; D is ambiguous. The source was peripheral blood, collected 28 days after the second AZD1222 dose. This CDR3 is CASKNQANTGELFF. The CDR3 bases are TGTGCCAGTAAGAATCAGGCGAACACCGGGGAGCTGTTTTTT.